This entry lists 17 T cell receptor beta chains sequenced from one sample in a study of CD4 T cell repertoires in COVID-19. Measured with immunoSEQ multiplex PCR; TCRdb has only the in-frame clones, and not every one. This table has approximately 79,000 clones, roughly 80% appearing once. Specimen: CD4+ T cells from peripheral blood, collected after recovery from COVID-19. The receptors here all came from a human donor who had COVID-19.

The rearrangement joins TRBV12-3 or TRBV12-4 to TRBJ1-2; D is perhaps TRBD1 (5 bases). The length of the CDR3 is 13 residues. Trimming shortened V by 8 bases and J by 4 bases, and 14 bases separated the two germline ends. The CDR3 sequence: CASLRADSYGYTF. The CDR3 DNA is TGTGCCAGCCTCAGGGCGGATAGCTATGGCTACACCTTC.

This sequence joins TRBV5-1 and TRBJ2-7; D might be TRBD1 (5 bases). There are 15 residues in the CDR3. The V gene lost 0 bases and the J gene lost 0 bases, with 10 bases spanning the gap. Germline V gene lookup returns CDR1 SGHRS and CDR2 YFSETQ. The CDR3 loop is CASSLVDSLSYEQYF. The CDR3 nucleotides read TGCGCCAGCAGCTTGGTCGACAGCCTCTCCTACGAGCAGTACTTC.

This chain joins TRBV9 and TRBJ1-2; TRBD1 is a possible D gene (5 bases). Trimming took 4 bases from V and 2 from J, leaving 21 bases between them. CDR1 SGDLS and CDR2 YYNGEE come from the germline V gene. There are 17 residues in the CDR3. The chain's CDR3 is CASSMDTGLQSNYGYTF. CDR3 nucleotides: TGTGCCAGCAGCATGGACACGGGTCTCCAATCAAACTATGGCTACACCTTC.

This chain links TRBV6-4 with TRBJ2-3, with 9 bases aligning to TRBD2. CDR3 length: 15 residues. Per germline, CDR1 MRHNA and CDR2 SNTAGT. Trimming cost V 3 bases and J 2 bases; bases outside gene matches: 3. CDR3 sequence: CASSDASGATDTQYF. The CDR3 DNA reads TGTGCCAGCAGTGATGCTAGCGGGGCCACAGATACGCAGTATTTT.

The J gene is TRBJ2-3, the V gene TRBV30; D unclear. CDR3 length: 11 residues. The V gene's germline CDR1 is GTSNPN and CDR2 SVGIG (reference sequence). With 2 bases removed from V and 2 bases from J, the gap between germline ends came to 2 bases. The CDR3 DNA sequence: TGTGCCTGGAGTTCCACAGATACGCAGTATTTT. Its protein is CAWSSTDTQYF.

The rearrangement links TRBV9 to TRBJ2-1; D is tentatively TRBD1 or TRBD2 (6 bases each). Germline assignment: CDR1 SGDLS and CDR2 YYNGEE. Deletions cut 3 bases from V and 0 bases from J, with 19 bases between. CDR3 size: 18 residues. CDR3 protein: CASSEPRGRVPSYNEQFF. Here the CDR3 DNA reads TGTGCCAGCAGCGAGCCCCGGGGGCGGGTGCCCTCCTACAATGAGCAGTTCTTC.

CDR3 DNA sequence: TGTGCCAGCAGCTTACAGGGACCCTATGGCTACACCTTC. Encoded protein: CASSLQGPYGYTF. V is TRBV7-2 and J is TRBJ1-2, with D perhaps TRBD1 (5 bases). This CDR3 spans 13 amino acids. Trimming removed 2 bases from V and 4 bases from J, with 8 bases in between. Per germline, CDR1 SGHTA and CDR2 FQGNSA.

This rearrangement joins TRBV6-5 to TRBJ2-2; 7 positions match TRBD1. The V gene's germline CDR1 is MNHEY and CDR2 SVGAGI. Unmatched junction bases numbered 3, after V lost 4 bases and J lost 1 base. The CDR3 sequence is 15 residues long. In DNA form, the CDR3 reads TGTGCCAGCAGTTGGACAGGAATGAACACCGGGGAGCTGTTTTTT. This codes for CASSWTGMNTGELFF.

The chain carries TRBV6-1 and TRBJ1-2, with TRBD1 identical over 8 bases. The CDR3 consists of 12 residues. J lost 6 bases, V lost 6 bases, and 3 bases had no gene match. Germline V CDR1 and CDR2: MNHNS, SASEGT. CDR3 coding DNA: TGTGCCAGCAGCCTACAGGGGGATGGCTACACCTTC. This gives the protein CASSLQGDGYTF.

The CDR3 nucleotides read TGTGCCAGCAGCCAAACCTCCTCAGGTGGGAGGGCGGCCGGGGAGCTGTTTTTT. It codes for CASSQTSSGGRAAGELFF. The chain employs TRBV3-1 (or the pseudogene TRBV3-2) and TRBJ2-2, with TRBD2 matching 7 bases. Germline V gives CDR1 LGHDT, CDR2 YNNKEL (reference sequence). Trimming at V came to 2 bases and at J to 6 bases, leaving 15 bases not matched to a gene. The CDR3 extends over 18 amino acids.

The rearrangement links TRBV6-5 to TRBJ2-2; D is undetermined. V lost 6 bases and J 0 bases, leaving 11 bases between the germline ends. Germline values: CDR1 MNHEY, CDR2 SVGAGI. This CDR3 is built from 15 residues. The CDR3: CASSRGVANTGELFF. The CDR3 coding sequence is TGTGCCAGCAGCCGAGGAGTAGCGAACACCGGGGAGCTGTTTTTT.

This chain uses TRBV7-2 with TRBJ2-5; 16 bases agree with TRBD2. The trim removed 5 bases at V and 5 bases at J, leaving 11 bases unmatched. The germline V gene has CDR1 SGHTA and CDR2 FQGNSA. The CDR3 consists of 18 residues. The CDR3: CASSRGLAGGPVWETQYF. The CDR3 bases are TGTGCCAGCAGCAGGGGACTAGCGGGGGGGCCCGTTTGGGAGACCCAGTACTTC.

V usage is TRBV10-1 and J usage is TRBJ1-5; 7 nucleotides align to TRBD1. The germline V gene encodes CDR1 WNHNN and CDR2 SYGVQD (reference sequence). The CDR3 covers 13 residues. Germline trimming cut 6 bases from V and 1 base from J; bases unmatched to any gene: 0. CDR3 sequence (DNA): TGCGCCAGCAGGGACAGGAGCAATCAGCCCCAGCATTTT. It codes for CASRDRSNQPQHF.

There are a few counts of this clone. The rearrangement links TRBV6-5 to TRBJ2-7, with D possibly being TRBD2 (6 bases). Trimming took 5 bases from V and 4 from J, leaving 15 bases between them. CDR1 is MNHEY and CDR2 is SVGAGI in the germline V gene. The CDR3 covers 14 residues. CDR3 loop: CASSRSPGGYEQYF. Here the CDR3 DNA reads TGTGCCAGCAGTCGGTCCCCTGGGGGGTACGAGCAGTACTTC.

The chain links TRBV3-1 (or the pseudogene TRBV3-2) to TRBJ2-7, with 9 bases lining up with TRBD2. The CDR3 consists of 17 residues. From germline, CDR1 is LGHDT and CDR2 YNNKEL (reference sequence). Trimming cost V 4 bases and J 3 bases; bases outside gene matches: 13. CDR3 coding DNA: TGTGCCAGCAGCCCCCAAATAAGACTAGCGGCGGACTACGAGCAGTACTTC. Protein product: CASSPQIRLAADYEQYF.

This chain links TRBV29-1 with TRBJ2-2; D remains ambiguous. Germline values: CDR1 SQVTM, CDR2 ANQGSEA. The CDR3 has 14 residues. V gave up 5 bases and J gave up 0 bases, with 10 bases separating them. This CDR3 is CSVLGGSNTGELFF. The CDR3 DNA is TGCAGCGTTCTTGGCGGATCGAACACCGGGGAGCTGTTTTTT.

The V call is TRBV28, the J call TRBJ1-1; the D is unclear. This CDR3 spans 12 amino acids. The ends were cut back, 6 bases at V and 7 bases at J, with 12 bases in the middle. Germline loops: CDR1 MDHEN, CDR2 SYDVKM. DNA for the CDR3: TGTGCCAGCAGCTCCGCGGCTGGTGAAGCTTTCTTT. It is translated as CASSSAAGEAFF.